Listed here is a single T cell receptor beta chain. What it binds is not known. With 60 Vbeta and 13 Jbeta primers, the PCR was carried out. Libraries were prepared by immunoSEQ multiplex PCR; TCRdb keeps only in-frame clonotypes and omits some of them. Here the sample spans about 98,000 clones, around 80% being singletons. The sample belongs to a study of cytomegalovirus exposure and HLA in healthy donors. Looking at the study overall: The 100 million to 120 million unique TCR beta sequences, from roughly 170 million T cells, were found by an earlier analysis.

General study points: Accurate prediction of HLA-A and HLA-B alleles (for most subjects) was reportedly achieved from TCR beta sequences. Reportedly, fewer N-insertions than the approximately 700-donor mean appeared in an Asian-associated ancestry cluster in a later analysis. Likely technical artifact: a cluster of highly shared sequence variants.

With 0 bases removed from V and 0 bases from J, the gap between germline ends came to 10 bases. The CDR3 extends over 15 amino acids. Germline CDR1 and CDR2: SGHRS and YFSETQ. J is TRBJ2-7 and V is TRBV5-1; the D gene is possibly TRBD1 (6 bases). This TCR came from a man between 18 and 35 years old in good health and CMV-seropositive. Material: PBMCs. The CDR3 coding sequence is TGCGCCAGCAGCTTGGATACAGGGCCCTCCTACGAGCAGTACTTC. This sequence encodes CASSLDTGPSYEQYF.